Following are 12 T cell receptor beta chains from one sample sequenced in a study of breast tumors, draining lymph nodes, adjacent tissues. TCRdb re-called the multiplex PCR reads with MiXCR, one entry per CDR3 protein. The sample includes around 140,000 distinct CDR3 sequences, about a fifth of them seen just once. Axillary draining lymph nodes of breast cancer patients supplied the node samples. Sequences were obtained from axillary lymph node tissue. These receptors came from a female donor with breast cancer. Some clones in this sample may be carry-over from other donors' samples.

The gene calls are TRBV20-1 and TRBJ1-4, with D uncertain. Germline loops: CDR1 DFQATT, CDR2 SNEGSKA (reference sequence). V was cut by 8 bases and J by 6 bases, with 13 bases left in between. There are 12 residues in the CDR3. The CDR3 region is CSLGPVDEKLFF. CDR3 coding DNA: TGCAGTTTGGGTCCGGTAGATGAAAAACTGTTTTTT.

The chain joins TRBV19 to TRBJ2-7; D is ambiguous. CDR1 is LNHDA and CDR2 is SQIVND in the germline V gene (reference sequence). Deletions cut 3 bases from V and 7 bases from J, with 16 bases between. This CDR3 comprises 14 residues. CDR3 in DNA: TGTGCCAGTAGTATCGTCGCGTCAGGTGGGGAGCAGTACTTC. Translation gives CASSIVASGGEQYF.

A remark on this clonotype: This may arise from a read error, as a much more abundant clone is one base away. The chain recombines TRBV19 with TRBJ2-1; 7 bases are a match to TRBD2. Germline V gene sequence: CDR1 LNHDA, CDR2 SQIVND (reference sequence). There are 14 residues in the CDR3. CDR3 protein: CASSMLAAVNQQFF. CDR3 coding DNA: TGTGCCAGTAGTATGCTAGCGGCGGTCAATCAGCAGTTCTTC.

This clonotype was recorded at least ten times. This chain joins TRBV12-3 or TRBV12-4 and TRBJ2-1, with D perhaps TRBD2 (6 bases). Trimming cost V 3 bases and J 6 bases, with 15 bases left between them. The length of the CDR3 is 15 residues. The CDR3 reads CASSFRDLRVNEQFF. CDR3 nucleotides: TGTGCCAGCAGTTTCCGGGACTTGCGGGTCAATGAGCAGTTCTTC.

This clonotype was recorded at least ten times. The chain couples TRBV10-1 to TRBJ2-7, with 10 bases fitting TRBD2. Trimming removed 2 bases from V and 4 bases from J; junction bases left unmatched: 11. From germline, CDR1 is WNHNN and CDR2 SYGVQD (reference sequence). CDR3 length: 17 amino acids. The CDR3 DNA follows: TGCGCCAGCAGTGAGGAGGGGGCTAGCGGGAGTAAATACGAGCAGTACTTC. It is translated as CASSEEGASGSKYEQYF.

This clonotype was seen at least ten times. This chain joins TRBV5-8 and TRBJ2-1, with D uncertain. Germline loops: CDR1 SGHTS, CDR2 YDEGEE. This CDR3 has 12 amino acids. Trimming removed 4 bases at V and 15 bases at J, with 17 bases between. CDR3 amino acids: CASSPGVVPPFF. DNA of the CDR3: TGTGCCAGCAGCCCTGGGGTGGTACCACCGTTCTTC. Combining the CDR3 with reference TRBV5-8 and TRBJ2-1 gives the whole variable domain EAGVTQSPTHLIKTRGQQATLRCSPISGHTSVYWYQQALGLGLQFLLWYDEGEERNRGNFPPRFSGRQFPNYSSELNVNALELEDSALYLCASSPGVVPPFFGPGTRLTVL.

This chain joins TRBV11-3 and TRBJ2-7, with 10 bases identical to TRBD1. CDR3 length: 15 residues. The germline CDR1 and CDR2 sequences are SGHNT and YENEEA. J was trimmed by 7 bases and V by 4 bases; bases with no gene match: 10. In DNA form, the CDR3 reads TGTGCCAGCAGCTCCCTCGACAGGGGGCTCGGTGAGCAGTACTTC. Translating it yields CASSSLDRGLGEQYF.

This clonotype was detected ten times or more. This chain joins TRBV19 and TRBJ2-5, with 9 nucleotides matching TRBD1. V lost 4 bases to trimming and J lost 5 bases; unmatched junction nucleotides: 8. Germline CDR1 LNHDA, CDR2 SQIVND (reference sequence). The CDR3 consists of 15 residues. CDR3 sequence (DNA): TGTGCCAGTAGTAAGGGACAGGGATGGTTGGAGACCCAGTACTTC. It specifies CASSKGQGWLETQYF.

This sequence joins TRBV3-1 and TRBJ1-2; weak D call: TRBD1 (6 bases). The CDR3 covers 13 residues. The ends were cut back, 4 bases at V and 8 bases at J, with 14 bases in the middle. Germline CDR1 and CDR2: LGHDT and YNNKEL (reference sequence). Here the CDR3 reads CASSRTGSGGYTF. CDR3 DNA: TGTGCCAGCAGCCGAACAGGGTCTGGAGGCTACACCTTC.

Worth noting for this clonotype: A clone one base away is much larger, so this may be a read error. CDR3 coding DNA: TGCAGCGTTGTTGGGACCTACAATGAGCAGTTCTTC. Translation gives CSVVGTYNEQFF. The chain is built from TRBV29-1 and TRBJ2-1; no reliable D call. The ends were cut back, 4 bases at V and 2 bases at J, with 6 bases in the middle. Germline V gives CDR1 SQVTM, CDR2 ANQGSEA. This CDR3 has 12 residues.

There are many counts of this clonotype. V gene TRBV18 combines with J gene TRBJ1-6; the D is unclear. This CDR3 is 14 amino acids long. V was cut by 0 bases and J by 10 bases, with 10 bases left in between. CDR1 and CDR2 (germline): KGHSH, LQKENI. CDR3 in amino acids: CASSPPFTGSPLHF. In DNA form, the CDR3 reads TGTGCCAGCTCACCACCTTTCACTGGCTCACCCCTCCACTTT.

This clonotype was detected many times. The V gene is TRBV10-3, the J gene TRBJ2-2, with a possible D match to TRBD2 (6 bases). The CDR3 runs to 14 residues. The germline gives CDR1 ENHRY, CDR2 SYGVKD. The germline V and J ends were trimmed by 11 bases and 4 bases, with 17 bases remaining between them. CDR3 coding DNA: TGTGCCTCGATACCGGGACTTCTCACCGGGGAGCTGTTTTTT. It encodes CASIPGLLTGELFF.